This TCR beta chain is drawn from a study of T-cell memory formation after mild COVID-19. Study in general: Largely donor-specific TCR clusters were found. Study findings and constraints: Among CD4+ contracting clones, most were CM and EM, and CD8+ ones EMRA.

This clonotype came up a few times. The antigen is undetermined. V lost 0 bases and J lost 1; bases outside the gene matches: 4. Germline CDR1 reads SGDLS; CDR2 reads YYNGEE. The CDR3 spans 16 residues. MiXCR, run by TCRdb on the 5' RACE reads, gives a single entry per CDR3 protein. The sample holds just under 350,000 distinct CDR3 sequences, over 10% seen once. Source material: PBMCs or a T cell subset sorted from them (not recorded which). The clonotype comes from a young man who had mild COVID-19 (a few samples of this study predate the infection). Cell type and time point are not known. The chain is built from TRBV9 and TRBJ2-5; 9 positions match TRBD2. The CDR3 sequence: CASSVDPAGGQETQYF. The CDR3 DNA follows: TGTGCCAGCAGCGTAGATCCAGCGGGGGGCCAAGAGACCCAGTACTTC.